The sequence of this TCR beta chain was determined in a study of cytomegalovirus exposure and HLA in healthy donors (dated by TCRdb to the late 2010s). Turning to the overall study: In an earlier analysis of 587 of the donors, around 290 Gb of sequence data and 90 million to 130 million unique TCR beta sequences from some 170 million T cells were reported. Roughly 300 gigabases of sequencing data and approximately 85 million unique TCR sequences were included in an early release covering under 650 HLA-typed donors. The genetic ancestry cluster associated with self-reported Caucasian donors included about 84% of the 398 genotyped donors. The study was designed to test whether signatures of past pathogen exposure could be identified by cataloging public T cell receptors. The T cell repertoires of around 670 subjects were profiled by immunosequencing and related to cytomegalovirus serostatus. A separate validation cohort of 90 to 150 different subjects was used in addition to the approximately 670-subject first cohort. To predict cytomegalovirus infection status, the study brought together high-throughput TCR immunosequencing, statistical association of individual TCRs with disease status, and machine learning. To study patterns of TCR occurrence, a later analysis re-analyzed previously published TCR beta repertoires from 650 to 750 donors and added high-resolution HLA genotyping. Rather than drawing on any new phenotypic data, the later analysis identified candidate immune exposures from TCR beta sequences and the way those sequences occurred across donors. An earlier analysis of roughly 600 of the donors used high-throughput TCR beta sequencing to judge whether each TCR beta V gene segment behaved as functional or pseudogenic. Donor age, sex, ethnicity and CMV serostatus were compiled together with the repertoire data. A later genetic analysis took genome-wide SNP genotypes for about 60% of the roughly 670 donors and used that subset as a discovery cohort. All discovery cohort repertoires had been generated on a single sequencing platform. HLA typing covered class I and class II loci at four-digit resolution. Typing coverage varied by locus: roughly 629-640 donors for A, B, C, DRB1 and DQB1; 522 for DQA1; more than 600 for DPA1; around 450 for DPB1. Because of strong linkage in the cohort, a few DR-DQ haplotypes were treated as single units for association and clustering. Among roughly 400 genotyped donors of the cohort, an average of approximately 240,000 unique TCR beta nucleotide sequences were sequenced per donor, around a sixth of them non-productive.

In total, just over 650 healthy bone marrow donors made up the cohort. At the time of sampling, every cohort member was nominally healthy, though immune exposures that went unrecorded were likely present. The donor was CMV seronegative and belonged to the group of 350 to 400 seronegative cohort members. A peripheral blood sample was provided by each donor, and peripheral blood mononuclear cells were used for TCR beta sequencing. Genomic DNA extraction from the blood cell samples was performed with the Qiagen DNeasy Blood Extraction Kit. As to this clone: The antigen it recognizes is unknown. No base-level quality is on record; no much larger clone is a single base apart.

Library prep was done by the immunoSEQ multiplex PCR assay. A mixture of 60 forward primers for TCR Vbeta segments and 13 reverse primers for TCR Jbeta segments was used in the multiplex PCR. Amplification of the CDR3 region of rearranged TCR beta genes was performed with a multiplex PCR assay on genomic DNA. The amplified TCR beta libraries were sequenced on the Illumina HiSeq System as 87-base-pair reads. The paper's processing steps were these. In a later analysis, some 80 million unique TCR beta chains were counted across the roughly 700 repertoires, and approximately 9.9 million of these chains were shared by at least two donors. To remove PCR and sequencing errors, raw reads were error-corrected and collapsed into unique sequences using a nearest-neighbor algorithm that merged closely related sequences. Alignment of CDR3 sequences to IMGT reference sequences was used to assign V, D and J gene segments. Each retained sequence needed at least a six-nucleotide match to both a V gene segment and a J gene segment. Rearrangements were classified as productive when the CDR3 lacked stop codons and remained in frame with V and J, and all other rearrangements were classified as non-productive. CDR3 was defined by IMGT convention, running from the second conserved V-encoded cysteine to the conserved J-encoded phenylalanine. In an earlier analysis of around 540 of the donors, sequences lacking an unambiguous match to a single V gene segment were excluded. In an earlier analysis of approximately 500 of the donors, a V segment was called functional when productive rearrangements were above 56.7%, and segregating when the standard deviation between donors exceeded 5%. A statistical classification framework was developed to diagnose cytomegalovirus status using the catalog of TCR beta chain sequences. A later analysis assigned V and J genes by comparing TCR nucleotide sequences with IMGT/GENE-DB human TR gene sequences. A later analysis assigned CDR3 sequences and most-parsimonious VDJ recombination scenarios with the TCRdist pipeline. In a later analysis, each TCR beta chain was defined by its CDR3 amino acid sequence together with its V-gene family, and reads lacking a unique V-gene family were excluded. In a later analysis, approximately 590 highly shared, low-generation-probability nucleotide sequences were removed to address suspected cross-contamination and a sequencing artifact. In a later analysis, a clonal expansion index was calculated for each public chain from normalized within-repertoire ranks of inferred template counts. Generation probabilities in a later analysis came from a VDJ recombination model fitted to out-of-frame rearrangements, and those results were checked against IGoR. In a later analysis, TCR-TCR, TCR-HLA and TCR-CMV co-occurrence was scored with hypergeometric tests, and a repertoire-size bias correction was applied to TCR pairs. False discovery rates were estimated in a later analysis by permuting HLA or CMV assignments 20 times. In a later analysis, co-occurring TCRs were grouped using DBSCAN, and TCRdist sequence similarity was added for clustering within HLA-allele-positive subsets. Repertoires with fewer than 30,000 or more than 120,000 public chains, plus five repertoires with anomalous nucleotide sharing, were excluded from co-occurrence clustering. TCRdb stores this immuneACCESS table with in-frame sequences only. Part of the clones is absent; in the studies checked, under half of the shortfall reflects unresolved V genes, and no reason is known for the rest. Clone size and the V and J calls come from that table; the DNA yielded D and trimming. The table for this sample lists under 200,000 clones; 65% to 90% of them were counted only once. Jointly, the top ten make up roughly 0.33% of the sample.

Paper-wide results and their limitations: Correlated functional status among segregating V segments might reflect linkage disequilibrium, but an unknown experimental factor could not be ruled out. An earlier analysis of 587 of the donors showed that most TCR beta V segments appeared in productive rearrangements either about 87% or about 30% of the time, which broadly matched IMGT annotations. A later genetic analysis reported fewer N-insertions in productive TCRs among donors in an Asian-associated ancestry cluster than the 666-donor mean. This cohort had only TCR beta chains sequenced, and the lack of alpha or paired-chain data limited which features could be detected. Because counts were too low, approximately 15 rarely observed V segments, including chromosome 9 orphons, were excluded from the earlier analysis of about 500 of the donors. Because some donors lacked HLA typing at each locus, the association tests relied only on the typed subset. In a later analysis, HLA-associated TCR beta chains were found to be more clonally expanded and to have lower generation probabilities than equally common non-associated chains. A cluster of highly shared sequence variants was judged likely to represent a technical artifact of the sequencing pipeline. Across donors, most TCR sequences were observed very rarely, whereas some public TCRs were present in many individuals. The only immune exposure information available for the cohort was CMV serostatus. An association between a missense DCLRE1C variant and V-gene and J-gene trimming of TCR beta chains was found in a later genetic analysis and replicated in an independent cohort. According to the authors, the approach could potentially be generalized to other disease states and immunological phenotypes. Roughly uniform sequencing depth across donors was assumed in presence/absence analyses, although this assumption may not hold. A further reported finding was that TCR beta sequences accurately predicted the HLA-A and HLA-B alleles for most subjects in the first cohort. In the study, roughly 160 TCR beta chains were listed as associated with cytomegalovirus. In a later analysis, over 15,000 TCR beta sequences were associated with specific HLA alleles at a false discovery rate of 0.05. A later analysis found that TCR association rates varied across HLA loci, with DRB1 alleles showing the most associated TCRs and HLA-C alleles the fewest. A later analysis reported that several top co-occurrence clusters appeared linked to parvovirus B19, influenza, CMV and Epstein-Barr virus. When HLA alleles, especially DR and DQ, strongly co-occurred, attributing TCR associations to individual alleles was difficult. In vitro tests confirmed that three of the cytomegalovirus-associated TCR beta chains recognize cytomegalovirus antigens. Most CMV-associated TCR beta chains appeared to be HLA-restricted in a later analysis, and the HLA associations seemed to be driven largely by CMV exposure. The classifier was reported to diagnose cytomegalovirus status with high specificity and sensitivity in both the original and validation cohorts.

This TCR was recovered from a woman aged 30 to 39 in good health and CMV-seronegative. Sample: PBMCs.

The CDR3 region: CASSQGAREAFF. The nucleotides read TGTGCCAGTTCACAGGGGGCGCGGGAGGCTTTCTTT. This receptor chain uses TRBV6-6 and TRBJ1-1, and TRBD1 aligns with 9 junction nucleotides. Based on the germline V gene (reference sequence), the CDR1 and CDR2 sequences are MNHNY and SVGAGI. Germline trimming: 9 bases from V, 11 bases from J; junction bases outside gene matches: 10. From the cysteine through the phenylalanine, the CDR3 covers 12 amino acids. Just CDR3 DNA is preserved here, 36 bases in frame from base 1.